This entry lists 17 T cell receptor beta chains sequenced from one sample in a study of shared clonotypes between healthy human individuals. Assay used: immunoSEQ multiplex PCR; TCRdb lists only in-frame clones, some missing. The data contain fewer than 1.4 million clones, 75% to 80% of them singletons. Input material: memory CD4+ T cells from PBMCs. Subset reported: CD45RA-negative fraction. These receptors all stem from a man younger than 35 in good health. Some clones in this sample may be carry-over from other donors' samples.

The CDR3 sequence is CASSFAVGSSYEQYF. CDR3 sequence (DNA): TGTGCCAGCAGCTTTGCGGTGGGAAGCTCCTACGAGCAGTACTTC. This chain joins TRBV5-5 and TRBJ2-7; D is uncertain. Germline assignment: CDR1 SGHKS and CDR2 YYEKEE (reference sequence). Trimming removed 2 bases at V and 0 bases at J, with 12 bases between. This CDR3 spans 15 amino acids.

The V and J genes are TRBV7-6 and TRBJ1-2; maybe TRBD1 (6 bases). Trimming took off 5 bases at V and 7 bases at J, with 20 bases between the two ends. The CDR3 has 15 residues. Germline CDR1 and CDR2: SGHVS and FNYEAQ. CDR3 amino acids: CASSDPSQGLGGYTF. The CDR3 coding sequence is TGTGCCAGCAGCGACCCCAGCCAGGGGCTGGGTGGCTACACCTTC.

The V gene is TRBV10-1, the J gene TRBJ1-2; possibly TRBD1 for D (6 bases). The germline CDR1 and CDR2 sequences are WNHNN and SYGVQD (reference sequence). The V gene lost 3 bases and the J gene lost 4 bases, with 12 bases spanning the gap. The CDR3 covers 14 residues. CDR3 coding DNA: TGCGCCAGCAGTGACAGGGGTAAGGGCTATGGCTACACCTTC. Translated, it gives CASSDRGKGYGYTF.

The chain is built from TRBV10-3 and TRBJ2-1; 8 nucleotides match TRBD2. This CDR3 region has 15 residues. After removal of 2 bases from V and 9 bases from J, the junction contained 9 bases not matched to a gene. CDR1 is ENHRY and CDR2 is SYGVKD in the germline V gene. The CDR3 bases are TGTGCCATCAGTGAGGGTAGCGGGGTGAGGGGTGAGCAGTTCTTC. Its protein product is CAISEGSGVRGEQFF.

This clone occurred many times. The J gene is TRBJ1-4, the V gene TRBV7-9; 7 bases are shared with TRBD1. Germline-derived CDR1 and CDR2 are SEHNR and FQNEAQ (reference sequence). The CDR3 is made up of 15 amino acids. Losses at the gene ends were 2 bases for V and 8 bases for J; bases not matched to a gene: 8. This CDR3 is CASSLSGTALEKLFF. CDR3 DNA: TGTGCCAGCAGCTTATCCGGGACAGCGCTCGAAAAACTGTTTTTT. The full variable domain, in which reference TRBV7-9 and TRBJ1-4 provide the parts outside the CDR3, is DTGVSQNPRHKITKRGQNVTFRCDPISEHNRLYWYRQTLGQGPEFLTYFQNEAQLEKSRLLSDRFSAERPKGSFSTLEIQRTEQGDSAMYLCASSLSGTALEKLFFGSGTQLSVL.

CDR3 sequence reads: CAISDGSGQGTSGEQYF. CDR3 nucleotide sequence: TGTGCCATCAGTGATGGTTCGGGACAGGGGACTTCGGGGGAGCAGTACTTC. The chain employs TRBV10-3 and TRBJ2-7; 10 bases map to TRBD1. J was trimmed by 7 bases and V by 3 bases; bases with no gene match: 15. The CDR3 runs 17 residues. Germline V gene sequence: CDR1 ENHRY, CDR2 SYGVKD.

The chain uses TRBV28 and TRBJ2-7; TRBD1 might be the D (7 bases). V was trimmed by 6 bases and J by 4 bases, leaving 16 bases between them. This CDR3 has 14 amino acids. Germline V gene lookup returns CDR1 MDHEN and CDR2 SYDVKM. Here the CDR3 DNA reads TGTGCCAGCAGGGGACTGGGACAGACGTACGAGCAGTACTTC. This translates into CASRGLGQTYEQYF.

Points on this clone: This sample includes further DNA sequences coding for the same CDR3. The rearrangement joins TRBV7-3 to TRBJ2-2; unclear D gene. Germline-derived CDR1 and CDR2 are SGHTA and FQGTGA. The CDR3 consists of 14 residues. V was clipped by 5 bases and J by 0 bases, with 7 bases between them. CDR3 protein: CASSPRSNTGELFF. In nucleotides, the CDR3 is TGTGCCAGCAGCCCCCGATCGAACACCGGGGAGCTGTTTTTT. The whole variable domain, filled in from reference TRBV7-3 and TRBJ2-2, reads GAGVSQTPSNKVTEKGKYVELRCDPISGHTALYWYRQSLGQGPEFLIYFQGTGAADDSGLPNDRFFAVRPEGSVSTLKIQRTERGDSAVYLCASSPRSNTGELFFGEGSRLTVL.

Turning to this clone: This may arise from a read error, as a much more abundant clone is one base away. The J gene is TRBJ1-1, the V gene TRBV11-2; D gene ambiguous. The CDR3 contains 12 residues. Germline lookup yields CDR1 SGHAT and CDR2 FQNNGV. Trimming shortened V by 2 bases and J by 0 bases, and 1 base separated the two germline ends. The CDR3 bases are TGTGCCAGCAGCTTAATGAACACTGAAGCTTTCTTT. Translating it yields CASSLMNTEAFF.

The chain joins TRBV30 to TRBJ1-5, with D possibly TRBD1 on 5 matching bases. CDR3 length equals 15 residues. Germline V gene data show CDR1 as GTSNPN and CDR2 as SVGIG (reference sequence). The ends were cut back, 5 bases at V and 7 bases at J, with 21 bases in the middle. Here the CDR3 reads CAWGTGQGGNQPQHF. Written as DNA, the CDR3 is TGTGCCTGGGGTACCGGGCAGGGAGGGAACCAGCCCCAGCATTTT. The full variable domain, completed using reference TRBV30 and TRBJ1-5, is SQTIHQWPATLVQPVGSPLSLECTVEGTSNPNLYWYRQAAGRGLQLLFYSVGIGQISSEVPQNLSASRPQDRQFILSSKKLLLSDSGFYLCAWGTGQGGNQPQHFGDGTRLSIL.

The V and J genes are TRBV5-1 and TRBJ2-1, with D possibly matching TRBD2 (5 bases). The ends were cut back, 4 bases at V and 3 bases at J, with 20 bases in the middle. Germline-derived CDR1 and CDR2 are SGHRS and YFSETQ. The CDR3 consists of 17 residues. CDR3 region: CASSGRLTSVLYNEQFF. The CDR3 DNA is TGCGCCAGCAGCGGAAGACTAACTAGTGTCCTCTACAATGAGCAGTTCTTC.

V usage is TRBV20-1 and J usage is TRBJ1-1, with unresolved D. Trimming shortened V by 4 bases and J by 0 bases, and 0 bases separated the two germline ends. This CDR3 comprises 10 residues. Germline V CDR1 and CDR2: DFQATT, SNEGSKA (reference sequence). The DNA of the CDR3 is TGCAGTGCTATGAACACTGAAGCTTTCTTT. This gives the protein CSAMNTEAFF.

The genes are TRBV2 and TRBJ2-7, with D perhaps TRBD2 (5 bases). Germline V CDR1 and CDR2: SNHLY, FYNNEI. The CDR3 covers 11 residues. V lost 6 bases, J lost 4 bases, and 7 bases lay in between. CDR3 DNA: TGTGCCAGCAGGGGAGAATACGAGCAGTACTTC. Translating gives CASRGEYEQYF.

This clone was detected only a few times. CDR3 sequence (DNA): TGTGCCAGCAGCCCCACTAGCGAGACCTACGAGCAGTACTTC. Translating it yields CASSPTSETYEQYF. The V gene is TRBV5-4, the J gene TRBJ2-7, with TRBD2 matching over 7 bases. The CDR3 covers 14 residues. J gave up 2 bases and V 4 bases, and 6 bases lay outside the gene matches. CDR1 and CDR2 from the germline V gene are SGHNT and YYREEE (reference sequence).

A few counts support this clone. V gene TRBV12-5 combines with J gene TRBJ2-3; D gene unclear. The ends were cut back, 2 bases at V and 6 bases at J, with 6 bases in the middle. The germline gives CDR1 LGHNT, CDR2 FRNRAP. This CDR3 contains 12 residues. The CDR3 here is CASGLLGDTQYF. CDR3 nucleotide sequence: TGTGCTAGTGGTTTGTTGGGGGATACGCAGTATTTT.

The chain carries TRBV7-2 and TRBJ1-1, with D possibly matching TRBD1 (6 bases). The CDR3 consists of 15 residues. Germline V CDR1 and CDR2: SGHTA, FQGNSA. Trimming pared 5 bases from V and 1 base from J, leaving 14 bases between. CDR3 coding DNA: TGTGCCAGCAGCCCTAGGGGGACGGCGAACACTGAAGCTTTCTTT. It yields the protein CASSPRGTANTEAFF.

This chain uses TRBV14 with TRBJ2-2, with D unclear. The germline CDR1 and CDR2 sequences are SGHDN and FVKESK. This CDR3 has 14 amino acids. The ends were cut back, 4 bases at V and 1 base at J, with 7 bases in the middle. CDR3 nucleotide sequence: TGTGCCAGCAGCCCAATAGGGAACACCGGGGAGCTGTTTTTT. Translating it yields CASSPIGNTGELFF.